What follows describes a single T cell receptor (beta chain). The data were taken from a study of T-cell reconstitution after alpha-beta-depleted transplantation in children. Germline V gene data show CDR1 as SGHKS and CDR2 as YYEKEE (reference sequence). This CDR3 is 17 amino acids long. V lost 0 bases, J lost 0 bases, and 5 bases stayed unmatched. During its preparation, the TCRbeta library received unique molecular identifiers. MiXCR, applied by TCRdb to the PCR reads, yields one record per CDR3 protein. The table shows approximately 210,000 distinct CDR3 sequences, with under 20% occurring only once.

The TCR sequence derives from a male patient aged 2-15 years who had a stem cell transplant for acute lymphoblastic leukemia, so the T cells may come from the graft donor. V gene TRBV5-5 combines with J gene TRBJ2-5; 10 positions match TRBD2. The sample here was PBMCs, mostly from graft donor cells, taken 360 days after TCRalphabeta/CD19-depleted stem cell transplant. CDR3 residues: CASSLGSGGDYQETQYF. The CDR3 bases are TGTGCCAGCAGCTTGGGAAGCGGGGGGGATTACCAAGAGACCCAGTACTTC.